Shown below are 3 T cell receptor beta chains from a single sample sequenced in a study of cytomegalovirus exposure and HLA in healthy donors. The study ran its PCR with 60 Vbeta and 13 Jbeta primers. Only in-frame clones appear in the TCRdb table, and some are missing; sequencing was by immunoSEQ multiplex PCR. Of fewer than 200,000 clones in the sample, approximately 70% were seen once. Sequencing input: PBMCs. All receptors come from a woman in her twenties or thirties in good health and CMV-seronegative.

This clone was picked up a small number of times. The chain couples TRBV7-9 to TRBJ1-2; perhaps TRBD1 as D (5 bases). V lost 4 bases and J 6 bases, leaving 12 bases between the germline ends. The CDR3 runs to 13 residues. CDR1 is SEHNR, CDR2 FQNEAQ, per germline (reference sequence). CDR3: CASSSLGGNGYTF. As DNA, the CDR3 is TGTGCCAGCAGCTCCCTCGGGGGGAATGGCTACACCTTC.

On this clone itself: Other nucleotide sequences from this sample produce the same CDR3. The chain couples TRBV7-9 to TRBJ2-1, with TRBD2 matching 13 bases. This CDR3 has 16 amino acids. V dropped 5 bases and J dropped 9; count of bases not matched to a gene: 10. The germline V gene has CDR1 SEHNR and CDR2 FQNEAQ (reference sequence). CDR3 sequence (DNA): TGTGCCAGCAGCCCCGCACTAGCGGGGGGGCTGAGTGAGCAGTTCTTC. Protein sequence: CASSPALAGGLSEQFF.

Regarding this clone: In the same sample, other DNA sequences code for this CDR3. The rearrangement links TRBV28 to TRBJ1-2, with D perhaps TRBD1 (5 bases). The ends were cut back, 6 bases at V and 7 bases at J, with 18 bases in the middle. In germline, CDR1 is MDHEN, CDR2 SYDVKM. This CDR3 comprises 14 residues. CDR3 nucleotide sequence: TGTGCCAGCAGCTTCTCGGGGGGGGTGGCTGGCTACACCTTC. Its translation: CASSFSGGVAGYTF.